This paragraph covers one T cell receptor beta chain sequence. The data belong to a study of blood T cell repertoires in COVID-19. Study overall: T cells, B-cell-depleted T cells, or PBMCs provided the cDNA or gDNA that served as material.

This CDR3 comprises 14 residues. The V gene lost 3 bases and the J gene lost 2 bases, with 10 bases spanning the gap. CDR1 is SGHKS, CDR2 YYEKEE, per germline (reference sequence). How the authors handled the data: Researchers report that nucleated cell counts were estimated from reference gene primer amplification. Assay used: immunoSEQ multiplex PCR; TCRdb lists only in-frame clones, some missing. The DNA gave D and trimming, while V, J and clone size come from that table. The sample records 350,000 to 500,000 clones, 80% to 90% being singletons. Patients at the Seattle site were enrolled during active infection and followed longitudinally.

The sequence was obtained from a man younger than 35 with COVID-19, enrolled during active disease. This sequence joins TRBV5-5 and TRBJ2-3, with D possibly being TRBD1 (5 bases). The source material was peripheral blood. CDR3 coding DNA: TGTGCCAGCAGCTCGGACACCTACACAGATACGCAGTATTTT. This translates into CASSSDTYTDTQYF.